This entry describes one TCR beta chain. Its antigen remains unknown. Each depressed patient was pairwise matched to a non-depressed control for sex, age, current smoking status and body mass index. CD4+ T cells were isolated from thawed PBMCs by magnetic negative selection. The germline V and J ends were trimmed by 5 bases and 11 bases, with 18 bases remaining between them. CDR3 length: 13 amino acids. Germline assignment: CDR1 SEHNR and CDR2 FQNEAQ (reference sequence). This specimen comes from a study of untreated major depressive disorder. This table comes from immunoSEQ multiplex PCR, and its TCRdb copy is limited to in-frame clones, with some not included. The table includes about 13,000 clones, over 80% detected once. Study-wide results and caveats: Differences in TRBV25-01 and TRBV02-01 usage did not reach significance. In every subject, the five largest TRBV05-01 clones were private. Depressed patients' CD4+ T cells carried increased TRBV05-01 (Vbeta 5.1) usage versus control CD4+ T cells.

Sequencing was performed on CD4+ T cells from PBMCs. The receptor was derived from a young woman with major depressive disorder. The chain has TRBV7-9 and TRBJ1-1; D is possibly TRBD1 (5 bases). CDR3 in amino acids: CASSISAGSRAFF. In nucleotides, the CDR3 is TGTGCCAGCAGCATCTCAGCAGGGTCGAGGGCTTTCTTT.